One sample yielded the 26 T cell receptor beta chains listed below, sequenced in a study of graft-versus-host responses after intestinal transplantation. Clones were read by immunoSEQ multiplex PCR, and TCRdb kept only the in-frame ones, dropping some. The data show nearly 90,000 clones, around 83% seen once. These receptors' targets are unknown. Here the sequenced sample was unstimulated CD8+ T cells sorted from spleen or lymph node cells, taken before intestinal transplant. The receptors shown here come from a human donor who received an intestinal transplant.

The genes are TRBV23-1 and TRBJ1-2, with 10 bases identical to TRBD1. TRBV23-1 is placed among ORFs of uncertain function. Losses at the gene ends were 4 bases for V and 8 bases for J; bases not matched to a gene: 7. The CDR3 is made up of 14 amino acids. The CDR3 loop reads CASSRTGTGEGYTF. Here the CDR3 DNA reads TGCGCCAGCAGTCGTACCGGGACAGGGGAAGGCTACACCTTC.

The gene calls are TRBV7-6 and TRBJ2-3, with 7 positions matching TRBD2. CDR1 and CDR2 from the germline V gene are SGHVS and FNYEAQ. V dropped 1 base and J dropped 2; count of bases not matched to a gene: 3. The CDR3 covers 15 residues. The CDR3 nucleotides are TGTGCCAGCAGCTTAGGGGGAGGGGACACAGATACGCAGTATTTT. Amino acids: CASSLGGGDTDTQYF.

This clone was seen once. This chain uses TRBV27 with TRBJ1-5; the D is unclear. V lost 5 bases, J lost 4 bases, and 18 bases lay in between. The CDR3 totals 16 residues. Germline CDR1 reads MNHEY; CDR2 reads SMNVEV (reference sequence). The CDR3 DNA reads TGTGCCAGCAGTAAGTTGCCACGAGACCCGAATCAGCCCCAGCATTTT. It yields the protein CASSKLPRDPNQPQHF.

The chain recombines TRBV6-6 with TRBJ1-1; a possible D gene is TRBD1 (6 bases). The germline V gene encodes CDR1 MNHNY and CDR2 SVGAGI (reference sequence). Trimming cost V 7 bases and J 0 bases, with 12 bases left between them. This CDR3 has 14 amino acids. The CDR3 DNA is TGTGCCAGCACTGACGGGACACTGAACACTGAAGCTTTCTTT. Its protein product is CASTDGTLNTEAFF.

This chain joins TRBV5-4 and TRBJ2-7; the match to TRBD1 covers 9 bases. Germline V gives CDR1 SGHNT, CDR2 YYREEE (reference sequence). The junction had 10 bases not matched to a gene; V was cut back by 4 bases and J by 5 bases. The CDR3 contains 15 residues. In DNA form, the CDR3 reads TGTGCCAGCAGCCCCCGGGACAGGGCGATGGACGAGCAGTACTTC. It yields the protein CASSPRDRAMDEQYF. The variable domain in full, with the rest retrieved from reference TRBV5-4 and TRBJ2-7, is ETGVTQSPTHLIKTRGQQVTLRCSSQSGHNTVSWYQQALGQGPQFIFQYYREEENGRGNFPPRFSGLQFPNYSSELNVNALELDDSALYLCASSPRDRAMDEQYFGPGTRLTVT.

The CDR3 DNA is TGTGCCAGCAGTGATTGGGGAAGTGGGGCCAACGTCCTGACTTTC. Its protein product is CASSDWGSGANVLTF. J is TRBJ2-6 and V is TRBV2; no clear D. CDR1 is SNHLY, CDR2 FYNNEI, per germline. This CDR3 has 15 residues. Trimming removed 3 bases from V and 3 bases from J, with 9 bases in between. The full variable domain, rest sourced from reference TRBV2 and TRBJ2-6, is EPEVTQTPSHQVTQMGQEVILRCVPISNHLYFYWYRQILGQKVEFLVSFYNNEISEKSEIFDDQFSVERPDGSNFTLKIRSTKLEDSAMYFCASSDWGSGANVLTFGAGSRLTVL.

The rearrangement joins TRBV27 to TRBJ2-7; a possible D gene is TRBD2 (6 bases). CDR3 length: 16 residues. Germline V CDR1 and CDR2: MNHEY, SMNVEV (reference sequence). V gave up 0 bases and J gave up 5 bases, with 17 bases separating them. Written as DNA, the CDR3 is TGTGCCAGCAGTTTATCCGGCCCTACTAGCATCCACGAGCAGTACTTC. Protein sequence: CASSLSGPTSIHEQYF.

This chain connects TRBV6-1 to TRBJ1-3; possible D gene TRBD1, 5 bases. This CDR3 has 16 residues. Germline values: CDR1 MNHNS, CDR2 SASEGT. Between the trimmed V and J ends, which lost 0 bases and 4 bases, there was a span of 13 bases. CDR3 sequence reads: CASSEALPGYGNTIYF. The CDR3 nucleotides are TGTGCCAGCAGTGAAGCGCTTCCAGGGTACGGAAACACCATATATTTT.

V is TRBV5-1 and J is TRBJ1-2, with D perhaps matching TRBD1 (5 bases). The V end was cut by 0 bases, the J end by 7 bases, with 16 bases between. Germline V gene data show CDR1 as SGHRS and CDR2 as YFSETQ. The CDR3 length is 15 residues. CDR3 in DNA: TGCGCCAGCAGCTTGGCGCAGGGTCTAGAGAGTGGCTACACCTTC. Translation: CASSLAQGLESGYTF.

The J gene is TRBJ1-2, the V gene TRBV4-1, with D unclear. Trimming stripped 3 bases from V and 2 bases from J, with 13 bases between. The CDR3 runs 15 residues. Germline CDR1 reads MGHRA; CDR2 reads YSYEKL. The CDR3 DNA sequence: TGCGCCAGCAGCCATGCCTTCAGGTTAAACTATGGCTACACCTTC. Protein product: CASSHAFRLNYGYTF.

The CDR3 region has the DNA TGTGCCATCAGGGAGAACACTGAAGCTTTCTTT. It yields the protein CAIRENTEAFF. The chain recombines TRBV10-3 with TRBJ1-1; D is uncertain. Trimming took off 6 bases at V and 1 base at J, with 3 bases between the two ends. This CDR3 comprises 11 residues. Germline V gene data show CDR1 as ENHRY and CDR2 as SYGVKD.

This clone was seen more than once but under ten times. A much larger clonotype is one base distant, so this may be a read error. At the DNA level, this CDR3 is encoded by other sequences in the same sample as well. The CDR3 spells CASRDGGGAGETQYF. CDR3 nucleotide sequence: TGTGCCAGCCGTGACGGCGGGGGGGCGGGAGAGACCCAGTACTTC. The gene calls are TRBV2 and TRBJ2-5; 9 nucleotides match TRBD2. The germline gives CDR1 SNHLY, CDR2 FYNNEI. This CDR3 spans 15 amino acids. Based on the CDR3 plus reference TRBV2 and TRBJ2-5, the full variable domain is EPEVTQTPSHQVTQMGQEVILRCVPISNHLYFYWYRQILGQKVEFLVSFYNNEISEKSEIFDDQFSVERPDGSNFTLKIRSTKLEDSAMYFCASRDGGGAGETQYFGPGTRLLVL.

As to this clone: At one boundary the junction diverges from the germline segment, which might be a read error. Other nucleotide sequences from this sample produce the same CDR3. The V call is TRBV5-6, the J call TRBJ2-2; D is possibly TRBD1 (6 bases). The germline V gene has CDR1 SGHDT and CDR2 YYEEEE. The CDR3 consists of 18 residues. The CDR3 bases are TGCGCCAGCAGCCGAAGCCTCTCAGGGGACCCGAACACCGGGGAGCTGTTTTTT. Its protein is CASSRSLSGDPNTGELFF.

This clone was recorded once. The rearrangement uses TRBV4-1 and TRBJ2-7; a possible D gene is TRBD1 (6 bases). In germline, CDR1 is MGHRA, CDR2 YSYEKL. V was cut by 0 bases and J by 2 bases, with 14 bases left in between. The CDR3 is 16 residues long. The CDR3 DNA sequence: TGCGCCAGCAGCCAAGAATTGAGAGGGGGTACCTACGAGCAGTACTTC. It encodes CASSQELRGGTYEQYF.

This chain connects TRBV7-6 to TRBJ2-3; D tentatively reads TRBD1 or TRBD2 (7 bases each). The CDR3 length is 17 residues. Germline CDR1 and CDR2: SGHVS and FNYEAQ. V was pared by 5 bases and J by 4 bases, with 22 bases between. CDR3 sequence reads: CASSPLGGGGKADTQYF. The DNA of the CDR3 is TGTGCCAGCAGCCCTCTAGGGGGCGGGGGAAAAGCAGATACGCAGTATTTT.

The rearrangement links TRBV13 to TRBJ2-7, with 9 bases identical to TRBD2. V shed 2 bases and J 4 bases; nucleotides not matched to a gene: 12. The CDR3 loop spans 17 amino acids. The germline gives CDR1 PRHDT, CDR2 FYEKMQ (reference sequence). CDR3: CASSLPSGLADDYEQYF. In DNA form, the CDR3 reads TGTGCCAGCAGCTTACCCTCGGGACTAGCAGACGATTACGAGCAGTACTTC.

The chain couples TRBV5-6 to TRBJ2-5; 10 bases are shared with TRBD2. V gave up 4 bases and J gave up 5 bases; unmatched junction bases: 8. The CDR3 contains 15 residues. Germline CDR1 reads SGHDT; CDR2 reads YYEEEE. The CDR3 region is CASSPGFSGGETQYF. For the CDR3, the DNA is TGTGCCAGCAGCCCCGGTTTTAGCGGGGGGGAGACCCAGTACTTC.

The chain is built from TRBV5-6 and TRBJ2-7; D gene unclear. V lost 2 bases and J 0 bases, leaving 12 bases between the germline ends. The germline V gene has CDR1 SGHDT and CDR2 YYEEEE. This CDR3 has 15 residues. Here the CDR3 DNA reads TGTGCCAGCAGCTTTCAGCAAACAAGCTCCTACGAGCAGTACTTC. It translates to CASSFQQTSSYEQYF.

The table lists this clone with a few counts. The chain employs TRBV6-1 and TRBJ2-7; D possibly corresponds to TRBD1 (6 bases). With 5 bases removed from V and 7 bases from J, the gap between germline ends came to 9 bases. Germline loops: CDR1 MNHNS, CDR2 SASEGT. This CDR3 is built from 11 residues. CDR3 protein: CASSYRGEQYF. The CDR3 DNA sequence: TGTGCCAGCAGTTATAGGGGGGAGCAGTACTTC.

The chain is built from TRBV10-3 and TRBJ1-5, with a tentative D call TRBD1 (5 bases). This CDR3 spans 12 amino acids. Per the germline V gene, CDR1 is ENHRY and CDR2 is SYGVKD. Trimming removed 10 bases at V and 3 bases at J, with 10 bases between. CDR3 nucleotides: TGTGCCACTTCGACAGTCAATCAGCCCCAGCATTTT. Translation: CATSTVNQPQHF.

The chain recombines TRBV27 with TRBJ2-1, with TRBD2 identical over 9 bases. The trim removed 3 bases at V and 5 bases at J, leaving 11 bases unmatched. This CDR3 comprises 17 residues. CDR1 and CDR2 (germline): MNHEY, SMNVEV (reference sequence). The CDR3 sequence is CASSFSAGGGINNEQFF. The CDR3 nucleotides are TGTGCCAGCAGTTTCTCCGCGGGGGGGGGTATTAACAATGAGCAGTTCTTC.

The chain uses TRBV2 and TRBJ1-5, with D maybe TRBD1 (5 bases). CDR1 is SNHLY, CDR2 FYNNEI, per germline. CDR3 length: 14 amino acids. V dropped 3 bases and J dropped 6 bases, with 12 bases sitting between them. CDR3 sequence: CASSERVGPQPQHF. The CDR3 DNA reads TGTGCCAGCAGTGAGCGCGTGGGGCCTCAGCCCCAGCATTTT.

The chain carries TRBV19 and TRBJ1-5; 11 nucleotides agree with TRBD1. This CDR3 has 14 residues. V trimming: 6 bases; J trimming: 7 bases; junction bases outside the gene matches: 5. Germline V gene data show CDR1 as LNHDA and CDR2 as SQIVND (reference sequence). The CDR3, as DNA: TGTGCCAGTAGGCTGGGACAGGGGGTACAGCCCCAGCATTTT. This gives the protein CASRLGQGVQPQHF.

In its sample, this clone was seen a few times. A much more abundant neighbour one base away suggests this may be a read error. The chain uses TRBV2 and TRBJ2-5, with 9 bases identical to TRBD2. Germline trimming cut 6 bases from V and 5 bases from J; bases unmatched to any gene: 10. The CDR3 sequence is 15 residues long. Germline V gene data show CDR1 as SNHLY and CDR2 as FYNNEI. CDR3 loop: CASREGGGAGETQYF. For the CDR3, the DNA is TGTGCCAGCAGGGAGGGCGGGGGGGCCGGGGAGACCCAGTACTTC.

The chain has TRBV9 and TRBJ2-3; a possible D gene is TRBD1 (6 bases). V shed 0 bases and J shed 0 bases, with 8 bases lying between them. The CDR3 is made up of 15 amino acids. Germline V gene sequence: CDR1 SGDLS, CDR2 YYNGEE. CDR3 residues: CASSVEQGSTDTQYF. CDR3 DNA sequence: TGTGCCAGCAGCGTAGAACAGGGTAGCACAGATACGCAGTATTTT.

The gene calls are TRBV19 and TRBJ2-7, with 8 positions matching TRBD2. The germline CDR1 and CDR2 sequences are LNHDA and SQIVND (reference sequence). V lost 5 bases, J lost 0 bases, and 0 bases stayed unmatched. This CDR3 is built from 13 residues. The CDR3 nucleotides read TGTGCCAGTAGTGGGACTAGCTCCTACGAGCAGTACTTC. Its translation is CASSGTSSYEQYF.